The 18 T cell receptor beta chains given below trace back to one sample, sequenced in a study of control samples from healthy donors and cancer patients. Generated by immunoSEQ multiplex PCR, the TCRdb table keeps only in-frame clones and is missing some. Recorded for this sample: fewer than 200,000 clones. Sequenced: blood. The source is a woman aged 25-40 years in good health.

The chain combines TRBV7-2 with TRBJ2-2, with 7 bases aligning to TRBD1. The germline CDR1 and CDR2 sequences are SGHTA and FQGNSA. CDR3 length: 15 residues. Trimming took 5 bases from V and 1 from J; bases not matched to a gene: 4. CDR3 DNA: TGTGCCAGCAGCCCTCGGACAGGGAACACCGGGGAGCTGTTTTTT. This gives the protein CASSPRTGNTGELFF.

About this clone: The junction departs from germline at one end; a sequencing error may be responsible. The chain carries TRBV5-1 and TRBJ2-3; 8 nucleotides align to TRBD2. This CDR3 region has 15 residues. Looked up from germline, CDR1 is SGHRS and CDR2 is YFSETQ. The CDR3 region is CASSLAGGSTDTQYF. Here the CDR3 DNA reads TGCGCCAGCAGTTTGGCGGGGGGTAGCACAGATACGCAGTATTTT.

V is TRBV15 and J is TRBJ2-3, with 10 bases lining up with TRBD1. The CDR3 runs 17 residues. Unmatched junction bases numbered 11, after V lost 5 bases and J lost 3 bases. Germline-derived CDR1 and CDR2 are LNHNV and YYDKDF (reference sequence). Here the CDR3 reads CATSGRQGAMRTDTQYF. The CDR3 nucleotides read TGTGCCACCAGCGGGAGACAGGGGGCGATGAGAACAGATACGCAGTATTTT.

The gene calls are TRBV29-1 and TRBJ1-1; TRBD1 might be the D (5 bases). Per germline, CDR1 SQVTM and CDR2 ANQGSEA. The ends were cut back, 0 bases at V and 5 bases at J, with 10 bases in the middle. CDR3 length equals 13 residues. Here the CDR3 reads CSVEETEGTEAFF. The CDR3 bases are TGCAGCGTTGAAGAGACAGAAGGGACTGAAGCTTTCTTT.

The rearrangement links TRBV4-1 to TRBJ1-5; 9 bases align to TRBD1. The germline CDR1 and CDR2 sequences are MGHRA and YSYEKL. The CDR3 consists of 17 residues. J gave up 1 base and V 2 bases, and 6 bases lay outside the gene matches. The CDR3 DNA follows: TGCGCCAGCAGCCAATTACAGGGGGCGCGGAGCAATCAGCCCCAGCATTTT. It is translated as CASSQLQGARSNQPQHF.

The chain recombines TRBV2 with TRBJ2-2; no definite D call. The CDR3 length is 13 residues. CDR1 is SNHLY and CDR2 is FYNNEI in the germline V gene. The ends were cut back, 1 base at V and 5 bases at J, with 5 bases in the middle. The CDR3 bases are TGTGCCAGCAGTGAAGGGTTTACCGGGGAGCTGTTTTTT. This encodes CASSEGFTGELFF.

CDR3 DNA: TGTGCCAGCAGTACAGGGGGCTATGGCTACACCTTC. Translating it yields CASSTGGYGYTF. The rearrangement links TRBV2 to TRBJ1-2; 8 nucleotides line up with TRBD1. After removal of 5 bases from V and 4 bases from J, the junction contained 0 bases not matched to a gene. Per germline, CDR1 SNHLY and CDR2 FYNNEI. This CDR3 spans 12 amino acids.

Of note for this clone: The same CDR3 also results from other DNA sequences found in this sample. This chain uses TRBV29-1 with TRBJ2-7; D is unresolved. Germline V gives CDR1 SQVTM, CDR2 ANQGSEA. Trimming stripped 3 bases from V and 3 bases from J, with 6 bases between. The CDR3 loop spans 11 amino acids. The CDR3 loop reads CSVDSGYEQYF. The CDR3 DNA reads TGCAGCGTTGATTCAGGCTACGAGCAGTACTTC.

The chain recombines TRBV27 with TRBJ2-5, with D possibly TRBD1 on 5 matching bases. Per the germline V gene, CDR1 is MNHEY and CDR2 is SMNVEV (reference sequence). V lost 5 bases and J 3 bases, leaving 10 bases between the germline ends. The CDR3 loop spans 13 amino acids. The DNA of the CDR3 is TGTGCCAGCAGTAAAGGCAGGGAAGAGACCCAGTACTTC. This encodes CASSKGREETQYF.

The V gene is TRBV7-2, the J gene TRBJ2-2, with 8 bases aligning to TRBD1. CDR1 is SGHTA and CDR2 is FQGNSA in the germline V gene. The length of the CDR3 is 14 residues. The ends lost 5 bases at V and 7 bases at J; junction bases unmatched: 6. CDR3 in amino acids: CASSPGTGYGELFF. The CDR3 DNA reads TGTGCCAGCAGCCCAGGGACAGGTTACGGGGAGCTGTTTTTT.

This chain connects TRBV13 to TRBJ2-7, with 8 bases that match TRBD1. V was clipped by 6 bases and J by 2 bases; unmatched bases: 6. CDR1 is PRHDT and CDR2 is FYEKMQ in the germline V gene (reference sequence). The CDR3 is 14 amino acids. CDR3 in amino acids: CASSRTGKPYEQYF. The DNA of the CDR3 is TGTGCCAGCAGTCGGACAGGGAAACCCTACGAGCAGTACTTC.

This chain connects TRBV7-2 to TRBJ2-7; no definite D call. Trimming removed 5 bases at V and 2 bases at J, with 13 bases between. The CDR3 totals 14 residues. The germline V gene has CDR1 SGHTA and CDR2 FQGNSA. This CDR3 is CASSLYPSTYEQYF. The CDR3 region has the DNA TGTGCCAGCAGCCTGTACCCCAGCACCTACGAGCAGTACTTC.

CDR3 protein: CASSQELDSAYEQYF. The CDR3 DNA is TGTGCCAGCAGCCAAGAGTTGGACTCCGCCTACGAGCAGTACTTC. The V gene is TRBV3-1 (or the pseudogene TRBV3-2), the J gene TRBJ2-7; tentatively, D is TRBD2 (5 bases). The germline CDR1 and CDR2 sequences are LGHDT and YNNKEL (reference sequence). V lost 0 bases, J lost 2 bases, and 11 bases lay in between. This CDR3 is built from 15 residues.

The genes are TRBV28 and TRBJ1-2; D is ambiguous. Trimming cost V 10 bases and J 4 bases, with 13 bases left between them. The CDR3 runs to 12 residues. Per the germline V gene, CDR1 is MDHEN and CDR2 is SYDVKM. Here the CDR3 reads CATTPASYGYTF. CDR3 nucleotides: TGTGCCACCACACCGGCGTCCTATGGCTACACCTTC.

The rearrangement uses TRBV7-9 and TRBJ2-7; D may be TRBD1 or TRBD2 (5 bases each). CDR1 is SEHNR and CDR2 is FQNEAQ in the germline V gene (reference sequence). V dropped 4 bases and J dropped 6 bases, with 16 bases sitting between them. The CDR3 extends over 14 amino acids. The CDR3 DNA reads as TGTGCCAGCAGCTCGGGACGGTGGGCATCCGAGCAGTACTTC. Protein: CASSSGRWASEQYF.

The V call is TRBV11-3, the J call TRBJ1-1; no reliable D call. The CDR3 is 14 residues long. CDR1 is SGHNT, CDR2 YENEEA, per germline. V shed 5 bases and J shed 3 bases, with 13 bases lying between them. The CDR3 spells CASSPGGTYTEAFF. In nucleotides, the CDR3 is TGTGCCAGCAGCCCTGGAGGCACCTACACTGAAGCTTTCTTT.

The chain has TRBV7-3 and TRBJ2-5; TRBD2 is a possible D gene (7 bases). Germline CDR1 is SGHTA and CDR2 is FQGTGA. This CDR3 region has 15 residues. The germline V and J ends were trimmed by 5 bases and 5 bases, with 18 bases remaining between them. CDR3: CASSQTRTRGETQYF. For the CDR3, the DNA is TGTGCCAGCAGCCAGACCCGGACTAGGGGGGAGACCCAGTACTTC. The full variable domain, its missing parts supplied by reference TRBV7-3 and TRBJ2-5, is GAGVSQTPSNKVTEKGKYVELRCDPISGHTALYWYRQSLGQGPEFLIYFQGTGAADDSGLPNDRFFAVRPEGSVSTLKIQRTERGDSAVYLCASSQTRTRGETQYFGPGTRLLVL.

Details on this clone: Other DNA sequences from this sample encode an identical CDR3 as well. The genes are TRBV27 and TRBJ1-2; D not resolved. The germline V and J ends were trimmed by 3 bases and 4 bases, with 9 bases remaining between them. Germline lookup yields CDR1 MNHEY and CDR2 SMNVEV (reference sequence). The CDR3 has 13 amino acids. CDR3 region: CASSLGRSYGYTF. In DNA, the CDR3 is TGTGCCAGCAGTTTGGGCAGGAGCTATGGCTACACCTTC.